A single sample is the source of the 25 T cell receptor beta chains below, sequenced in a study of blood T cell repertoires in COVID-19. Data came from immunoSEQ multiplex PCR; TCRdb stores just in-frame clones and leaves some out. This table has approximately 250,000 clones, approximately 88% appearing once. The sequencing input was PBMCs or T cells enriched from blood (not recorded which). Receptors originate from a woman between 40 and 50 years old with acute COVID-19.

The chain is built from TRBV6-5 and TRBJ2-3; D remains unclear. This CDR3 region has 15 residues. Per the germline V gene, CDR1 is MNHEY and CDR2 is SVGAGI. V was cut by 0 bases and J by 0 bases, with 7 bases left in between. The CDR3 bases are TGTGCCAGCAGTTACTCATGGCCTAGCACAGATACGCAGTATTTT. Amino acid sequence: CASSYSWPSTDTQYF.

The chain uses TRBV7-9 and TRBJ2-3; the match to TRBD2 covers 15 bases. J lost 4 bases, V lost 6 bases, and 14 bases had no gene match. The V gene's germline CDR1 is SEHNR and CDR2 FQNEAQ (reference sequence). This CDR3 spans 19 amino acids. The CDR3 protein is CASRPTGLAGGPSPDTQYF. CDR3 DNA: TGTGCCAGCAGACCCACCGGACTAGCGGGGGGGCCCTCACCAGATACGCAGTATTTT.

V and J are TRBV2 and TRBJ1-2, with D possibly matching TRBD1 (6 bases). V dropped 3 bases and J dropped 8 bases, with 16 bases sitting between them. The CDR3 spans 14 residues. The germline V gene encodes CDR1 SNHLY and CDR2 FYNNEI. The CDR3 sequence is CASSDTQGLGGYTF. The CDR3 region has the DNA TGTGCCAGCAGTGACACTCAGGGGTTGGGCGGCTACACCTTC.

The chain recombines TRBV7-2 with TRBJ1-1; tentatively, D is TRBD1 (5 bases). V was trimmed by 2 bases and J by 1 base, leaving 20 bases between them. Germline V gene sequence: CDR1 SGHTA, CDR2 FQGNSA. CDR3 length equals 18 residues. The CDR3 protein is CASSLITRMGPENTEAFF. The CDR3 coding sequence is TGTGCCAGCAGCTTAATTACCAGGATGGGGCCGGAGAACACTGAAGCTTTCTTT.

The chain uses TRBV30 and TRBJ2-5, with 14 bases identical to TRBD2. Losses at the gene ends were 3 bases for V and 4 bases for J; bases not matched to a gene: 7. This CDR3 region has 16 residues. From germline, CDR1 is GTSNPN and CDR2 SVGIG (reference sequence). The CDR3 region has the DNA TGTGCCTGGAGCTCCGGGACTAGCGGGGGTGCAGAGACCCAGTACTTC. This sequence encodes CAWSSGTSGGAETQYF.

The chain recombines TRBV4-2 with TRBJ2-7, with D tentatively TRBD1 (5 bases). The germline V gene encodes CDR1 LGHNA and CDR2 YNFKEQ. V was pared by 2 bases and J by 6 bases, with 17 bases between. This CDR3 region has 15 residues. The CDR3 bases are TGTGCCAGCAGCCAACCAGCAGGGCCTCACCCCGAGCAGTACTTC. Translated: CASSQPAGPHPEQYF.

V is TRBV5-4 and J is TRBJ1-2; perhaps TRBD1 as D (6 bases). Germline CDR1 is SGHNT and CDR2 is YYREEE (reference sequence). The CDR3 totals 15 residues. V was clipped by 3 bases and J by 2 bases, with 14 bases between them. CDR3 bases: TGTGCCAGCAGCTGGATTAGGACAGACAACTATGGCTACACCTTC. Protein product: CASSWIRTDNYGYTF.

V is TRBV10-2 and J is TRBJ1-6, with 10 positions matching TRBD1. V trimming: 3 bases; J trimming: 6 bases; junction bases outside the gene matches: 11. CDR1 is WSHSY, CDR2 SAAADI, per germline. The CDR3 loop spans 18 amino acids. The CDR3 coding sequence is TGCGCCAGCAGTGATATGGACAGGGGGTTGAGAGGTAATTCACCCCTCCACTTT. Amino acids: CASSDMDRGLRGNSPLHF.

The chain combines TRBV5-1 with TRBJ1-6; D is unresolved. The CDR3 spans 16 residues. Trimming took 5 bases from V and 0 from J, leaving 12 bases between them. Germline values: CDR1 SGHRS, CDR2 YFSETQ. CDR3 sequence: CASRFQQSSYNSPLHF. The CDR3 DNA reads as TGCGCCAGCAGATTTCAACAGAGCTCCTATAATTCACCCCTCCACTTT.

The chain has TRBV7-2 and TRBJ2-7, with TRBD1 as a possible D gene (5 bases). This CDR3 is 13 amino acids long. Germline CDR1 SGHTA, CDR2 FQGNSA. V lost 4 bases and J 4 bases, leaving 11 bases between the germline ends. The CDR3 coding sequence is TGTGCCAGCAGCTCGACCCAGGGATACGAGCAGTACTTC. This translates into CASSSTQGYEQYF.

J is TRBJ2-2 and V is TRBV13; the match to TRBD2 covers 9 bases. The CDR3 has 14 amino acids. J was trimmed by 4 bases and V by 6 bases; bases with no gene match: 3. CDR1 is PRHDT, CDR2 FYEKMQ, per germline (reference sequence). The CDR3 DNA sequence: TGTGCCAGCAGGCGAGCGGGGGGCACCGGGGAGCTGTTTTTT. This gives the protein CASRRAGGTGELFF.

The rearrangement links TRBV5-1 to TRBJ2-5; D gene unclear. Trimming took 2 bases from V and 1 from J, leaving 9 bases between them. Germline V lookup: CDR1 SGHRS, CDR2 YFSETQ. The CDR3 spans 14 residues. CDR3 in amino acids: CASSFYNSQETQYF. As DNA, the CDR3 is TGCGCCAGCAGCTTCTATAACAGCCAAGAGACCCAGTACTTC.

This chain joins TRBV5-6 and TRBJ2-1; TRBD2 might be the D (6 bases). The CDR3 extends over 14 amino acids. The V gene's germline CDR1 is SGHDT and CDR2 YYEEEE. Trimming took off 4 bases at V and 5 bases at J, with 13 bases between the two ends. The CDR3 nucleotides read TGTGCCAGCAGCCGACCGGGACTTAACAATGAGCAGTTCTTC. It translates to CASSRPGLNNEQFF.

V is TRBV18 and J is TRBJ2-3; maybe TRBD1 (6 bases). The CDR3 extends over 16 amino acids. From germline, CDR1 is KGHSH and CDR2 LQKENI. V lost 2 bases, J lost 0 bases, and 12 bases lay in between. CDR3 sequence: CASSPTYRESTDTQYF. Here the CDR3 DNA reads TGTGCCAGCTCACCAACTTACAGGGAAAGCACAGATACGCAGTATTTT.

The chain combines TRBV7-7 with TRBJ2-7; 12 bases agree with TRBD1. Germline V lookup: CDR1 SSHAT, CDR2 FNYEAQ (reference sequence). CDR3 length: 19 amino acids. After removal of 5 bases from V and 3 bases from J, the junction contained 17 bases not matched to a gene. The CDR3 protein is CASSKNRDRGHFYIYEQYF. CDR3 in DNA: TGTGCCAGCAGCAAAAATCGGGACAGGGGGCACTTTTATATCTACGAGCAGTACTTC.

The chain employs TRBV19 and TRBJ2-2, with TRBD2 identical over 12 bases. Trimming at V came to 6 bases and at J to 6 bases, leaving 5 bases not matched to a gene. Per germline, CDR1 LNHDA and CDR2 SQIVND (reference sequence). The CDR3 consists of 15 residues. CDR3 region: CASSALAGGAGELFF. DNA for the CDR3: TGTGCCAGTAGCGCTCTAGCGGGAGGGGCCGGGGAGCTGTTTTTT.

The chain couples TRBV23-1 to TRBJ1-1; D unclear. TRBV23-1 is an ORF; its function is uncertain. The V gene lost 0 bases and the J gene lost 1 base, with 3 bases spanning the gap. This CDR3 contains 13 residues. CDR3 DNA: TGCGCCAGCAGTCAATCCCGGAACACTGAAGCTTTCTTT. Protein product: CASSQSRNTEAFF.

CDR3 in amino acids: CASSLEPSGGAWETQYF. The DNA of the CDR3 is TGCGCCAGCAGCTTGGAGCCTAGCGGGGGGGCCTGGGAGACCCAGTACTTC. The gene calls are TRBV5-1 and TRBJ2-5; 12 bases match TRBD2. The CDR3 is 17 residues long. Germline V gives CDR1 SGHRS, CDR2 YFSETQ. Trimming removed 0 bases from V and 5 bases from J; junction bases left unmatched: 8.

This chain links TRBV5-1 with TRBJ2-5, with a tentative D call TRBD2 (6 bases). Germline-derived CDR1 and CDR2 are SGHRS and YFSETQ. V lost 1 base to trimming and J lost 8 bases, with 18 bases between them. The CDR3 has 15 residues. CDR3 protein: CASSLSGRDSSTQYF. As DNA, the CDR3 is TGCGCCAGCAGCTTGAGCGGGCGGGATTCTAGTACCCAGTACTTC. The variable domain in full, completed from reference TRBV5-1 and TRBJ2-5, reads KAGVTQTPRYLIKTRGQQVTLSCSPISGHRSVSWYQQTPGQGLQFLFEYFSETQRNKGNFPGRFSGRQFSNSRSEMNVSTLELGDSALYLCASSLSGRDSSTQYFGPGTRLLVL.

This clone was seen only once. CDR3 region: CATSDPGEVGDEQFF. CDR3 nucleotides: TGTGCCACCAGTGACCCCGGAGAGGTCGGAGATGAGCAGTTCTTC. The chain joins TRBV24-1 to TRBJ2-1; unclear D gene. The CDR3 contains 15 residues. Trimming took off 4 bases at V and 8 bases at J, with 17 bases between the two ends. Germline V gene data show CDR1 as KGHDR and CDR2 as SFDVKD.

This chain joins TRBV6-5 and TRBJ1-2, with 10 positions matching TRBD1. Germline-derived CDR1 and CDR2 are MNHEY and SVGAGI. V lost 6 bases to trimming and J lost 4 bases; unmatched junction nucleotides: 2. This CDR3 has 13 amino acids. The CDR3 region has the DNA TGTGCCAGCAGGAGGACAGGGGGCTATGGCTACACCTTC. Encoded protein: CASRRTGGYGYTF.

This chain joins TRBV2 and TRBJ2-5; 9 bases align to TRBD1. Germline CDR1 reads SNHLY; CDR2 reads FYNNEI. Germline trimming cut 6 bases from V and 5 bases from J; bases unmatched to any gene: 13. The CDR3 is 16 residues long. The CDR3 DNA sequence: TGTGCCAGCAGGCGTGACAGGGGGACCTCGTCTGAGACCCAGTACTTC. It encodes CASRRDRGTSSETQYF. The entire variable domain, with the rest obtained from reference TRBV2 and TRBJ2-5, is as follows: EPEVTQTPSHQVTQMGQEVILRCVPISNHLYFYWYRQILGQKVEFLVSFYNNEISEKSEIFDDQFSVERPDGSNFTLKIRSTKLEDSAMYFCASRRDRGTSSETQYFGPGTRLLVL.

The V call is TRBV11-2, the J call TRBJ1-3; D is uncertain. Between the trimmed V and J ends, which lost 5 bases and 2 bases, there was a span of 13 bases. The length of the CDR3 is 15 residues. Germline values: CDR1 SGHAT, CDR2 FQNNGV. Here the CDR3 DNA reads TGTGCCAGCAGCCTCGAGGTCAGCGCTGGAAACACCATATATTTT. Translating gives CASSLEVSAGNTIYF.

V and J are TRBV9 and TRBJ2-1, with 9 nucleotides matching TRBD2. CDR3 length: 18 amino acids. Germline V gene data show CDR1 as SGDLS and CDR2 as YYNGEE. The V gene end was trimmed by 0 bases and the J gene end by 5 bases; junction bases not matched to a gene: 12. The CDR3 DNA reads as TGTGCCAGCAGCGTAGCAGGAAAGCTAGCGGGACGCCACAATGAGCAGTTCTTC. Translating gives CASSVAGKLAGRHNEQFF.

This clone was detected only once. This chain links TRBV5-4 with TRBJ2-5; possibly TRBD1 for D (6 bases). The germline V gene encodes CDR1 SGHNT and CDR2 YYREEE (reference sequence). CDR3 length: 15 amino acids. V gave up 0 bases and J gave up 1 base, with 10 bases separating them. This CDR3 reads CASSLERGIQETQYF. CDR3 nucleotide sequence: TGTGCCAGCAGCTTGGAGAGGGGGATCCAAGAGACCCAGTACTTC.